This T cell receptor (beta chain) originates from a study of blood T cell repertoires in COVID-19. On the study more broadly: Specimens from acute and convalescent COVID-19 originated in the United States, Italy and Spain. PBMCs, B-cell-depleted T cells, or T cells were the source of the cDNA or gDNA that made up the material.

With V trimmed by 0 bases and J by 1 base, 3 bases remained unmatched. CDR3 length: 15 amino acids. Looked up from germline, CDR1 is SGDLS and CDR2 is YYNGEE. How the authors handled the data: The authors estimated nucleated cell counts from reference gene primer amplification. Produced via immunoSEQ multiplex PCR; TCRdb's table is partial and in-frame only. V, J and clone size are taken as reported in that table, and D and trimming were inferred from the DNA itself. Of around 140,000 clones in the sample, 80% to 90% were seen once. This clone came up a few times. Other nucleotide sequences in the sample specify the same CDR3.

Sequencing used peripheral blood. This TCR was recovered from a woman aged 50 to 65 with active or convalescent COVID-19. J is TRBJ1-2 and V is TRBV9; 7 nucleotides match TRBD1. CDR3: CASSVGDSLNYGYTF. In nucleotides, the CDR3 is TGTGCCAGCAGCGTAGGGGACAGTCTTAACTATGGCTACACCTTC.